Listed here are 25 T cell receptor beta chains from one sample, sequenced in a study of CD4+ T cells in melanoma. Sequenced by immunoSEQ multiplex PCR; TCRdb stores in-frame clones only, minus some. Altogether around 130,000 clones are present, around nine tenths being singletons, with the ten largest covering more than 1.5%. The receptors derive from a human donor with melanoma.

The CDR3 bases are TGTGCCAGCAGGGACCTCGGGGGGAACACTGAAGCTTTCTTT. Its translation is CASRDLGGNTEAFF. The chain recombines TRBV25-1 with TRBJ1-1; D may be TRBD1 (5 bases). CDR1 and CDR2 from the germline V gene are MGHDK and SYGVNS. This CDR3 has 14 residues. Trimming pared 6 bases from V and 1 base from J, leaving 12 bases between.

The chain combines TRBV23-1 with TRBJ2-3; tentative D call: TRBD2 (6 bases). TRBV23-1 is an open reading frame whose function is uncertain. This CDR3 region has 14 residues. Trimming pared 8 bases from V and 0 bases from J, leaving 12 bases between. The CDR3 coding sequence is TGCGCCAGCCTCCCGGAGGGAAGCACAGATACGCAGTATTTT. It codes for CASLPEGSTDTQYF.

The chain uses TRBV5-1 and TRBJ1-5, with 8 bases fitting TRBD1. This CDR3 spans 15 amino acids. CDR1 SGHRS and CDR2 YFSETQ come from the germline V gene. After removal of 5 bases from V and 3 bases from J, the junction contained 7 bases not matched to a gene. This CDR3 reads CASRKGQELNQPQHF. The CDR3 coding sequence is TGCGCCAGCAGAAAGGGACAGGAACTCAATCAGCCCCAGCATTTT.

The rearrangement links TRBV7-2 to TRBJ2-7; D gene uncertain. V was clipped by 5 bases and J by 3 bases, with 11 bases between them. The CDR3 loop spans 13 amino acids. The germline V gene encodes CDR1 SGHTA and CDR2 FQGNSA. This CDR3 is CASSSPIFYEQYF. CDR3 nucleotide sequence: TGTGCCAGCAGCAGTCCGATCTTCTACGAGCAGTACTTC.

The chain employs TRBV29-1 and TRBJ1-3; D not certain. Trimming removed 7 bases at V and 1 base at J, with 11 bases between. Germline V gene lookup returns CDR1 SQVTM and CDR2 ANQGSEA. The CDR3 contains 13 residues. The CDR3 nucleotides read TGCAGCGCCACACAGAATTCTGGAAACACCATATATTTT. Translation gives CSATQNSGNTIYF.

This clone has only one observation. The V gene is TRBV10-2, the J gene TRBJ1-1; no reliable D call. The CDR3 extends over 14 amino acids. The germline CDR1 and CDR2 sequences are WSHSY and SAAADI. Between the trimmed V and J ends, which lost 6 bases and 2 bases, there was a span of 13 bases. The CDR3 protein is CASRGSLANTEAFF. As DNA, the CDR3 is TGCGCCAGCAGGGGTTCGCTCGCCAACACTGAAGCTTTCTTT.

The J gene is TRBJ1-6, the V gene TRBV2, with D unclear. V was pared by 7 bases and J by 7 bases, with 11 bases between. CDR3 length: 13 amino acids. Germline assignment: CDR1 SNHLY and CDR2 FYNNEI. In DNA, the CDR3 is TGTGCCAGCAAAGGATTCCAGAATTCACCCCTCCACTTT. Translating gives CASKGFQNSPLHF.

The chain is built from TRBV7-9 and TRBJ1-6, with 9 bases aligning to TRBD1. J gave up 6 bases and V 3 bases, and 6 bases lay outside the gene matches. CDR1 is SEHNR, CDR2 FQNEAQ, per germline (reference sequence). The CDR3 runs to 16 residues. The CDR3 region is CASSFWTGDTNSPLHF. CDR3 coding DNA: TGTGCCAGCAGCTTTTGGACAGGGGATACTAATTCACCCCTCCACTTT.

The V call is TRBV6-5, the J call TRBJ2-7; no reliable D call. Trimming pared 6 bases from V and 5 bases from J, leaving 17 bases between. Germline V CDR1 and CDR2: MNHEY, SVGAGI. This CDR3 spans 14 amino acids. The CDR3 loop reads CASSPGRMLHEQYF. The CDR3 DNA follows: TGTGCCAGCAGCCCCGGACGGATGCTCCACGAGCAGTACTTC.

The chain employs TRBV7-8 and TRBJ1-3; possibly TRBD1 for D (5 bases). The V end was cut by 4 bases, the J end by 0 bases, with 19 bases between. The V gene's germline CDR1 is SGHVS and CDR2 FQNEAQ. This CDR3 has 18 amino acids. The CDR3 is CASSSPPGRSNSGNTIYF. In DNA, the CDR3 is TGTGCCAGCAGCTCACCACCGGGACGGTCGAACTCTGGAAACACCATATATTTT.

This clone was recorded once. This chain links TRBV7-9 with TRBJ2-1; 8 positions agree with TRBD2. V trimming: 6 bases; J trimming: 9 bases; junction bases outside the gene matches: 13. Per the germline V gene, CDR1 is SEHNR and CDR2 is FQNEAQ (reference sequence). The CDR3 runs 15 residues. This chain's CDR3 is CASRLSPGGRGEQFF. In nucleotides, the CDR3 is TGTGCCAGCAGACTGTCCCCGGGGGGGCGGGGTGAGCAGTTCTTC.

This clone was seen once. This chain links TRBV10-3 with TRBJ2-5; 10 bases are a match to TRBD2. Unmatched junction bases numbered 7, after V lost 9 bases and J lost 3 bases. This CDR3 spans 14 amino acids. Per germline, CDR1 ENHRY and CDR2 SYGVKD. This CDR3 reads CAISSGGGEETQYF. Here the CDR3 DNA reads TGTGCCATTTCCAGCGGGGGGGGAGAAGAGACCCAGTACTTC.

V usage is TRBV29-1 and J usage is TRBJ2-5, with 12 bases matching TRBD2. V dropped 2 bases and J dropped 5; count of bases not matched to a gene: 9. The CDR3 consists of 16 residues. CDR1 and CDR2 (germline): SQVTM, ANQGSEA. The CDR3 is CSVEPDPSGGAETQYF. In DNA, the CDR3 is TGCAGCGTTGAACCGGACCCTAGCGGGGGGGCGGAGACCCAGTACTTC.

This chain connects TRBV30 to TRBJ2-7, with D tentatively TRBD1 (6 bases). CDR3 length equals 13 residues. Per the germline V gene, CDR1 is GTSNPN and CDR2 is SVGIG (reference sequence). The germline V and J ends were trimmed by 2 bases and 4 bases, with 12 bases remaining between them. The CDR3 sequence: CAWSMRQVYEQYF. CDR3 DNA: TGTGCCTGGAGTATGAGACAGGTTTACGAGCAGTACTTC.

The genes are TRBV6-6 and TRBJ1-2; 10 nucleotides agree with TRBD1. Germline V gene sequence: CDR1 MNHNY, CDR2 SVGAGI (reference sequence). The CDR3 runs to 13 residues. Germline trimming cut 6 bases from V and 4 bases from J; bases unmatched to any gene: 2. The CDR3 spells CASSRQGAYGYTF. In DNA form, the CDR3 reads TGTGCCAGCAGCCGACAGGGGGCCTATGGCTACACCTTC.

The chain combines TRBV4-2 with TRBJ2-1, with 9 positions matching TRBD2. CDR1 is LGHNA and CDR2 is YNFKEQ in the germline V gene. This CDR3 comprises 15 residues. J lost 7 bases, V lost 4 bases, and 8 bases had no gene match. The CDR3 region has the DNA TGTGCCAGCAGCCTCGCGGCGGGGGGGCGAAATGAGCAGTTCTTC. Its protein product is CASSLAAGGRNEQFF.

The rearrangement joins TRBV5-1 to TRBJ2-3, with 8 bases that match TRBD2. Germline values: CDR1 SGHRS, CDR2 YFSETQ. Trimming cost V 1 base and J 6 bases; bases outside gene matches: 4. The CDR3 runs 14 residues. CDR3 sequence: CASSLPGRGDTQYF. CDR3 DNA sequence: TGCGCCAGCAGCTTGCCCGGGAGGGGGGATACGCAGTATTTT.

This clone was seen a single time. The chain has TRBV14 and TRBJ1-2; D not certain. CDR1 SGHDN and CDR2 FVKESK come from the germline V gene. Deletions cut 4 bases from V and 3 bases from J, with 9 bases between. The CDR3 is 13 residues long. The CDR3 sequence: CASSRGNYYGYTF. DNA for the CDR3: TGTGCCAGCAGCCGTGGTAATTACTATGGCTACACCTTC.

V is TRBV30 and J is TRBJ2-7; D is uncertain. V was shortened by 0 bases and J by 2 bases, with 2 bases between the two germline ends. The CDR3 runs 11 residues. Per germline, CDR1 GTSNPN and CDR2 SVGIG (reference sequence). CDR3 sequence (DNA): TGTGCCTGGAGTGTAGCCTACGAGCAGTACTTC. It encodes CAWSVAYEQYF.

The chain couples TRBV27 to TRBJ2-5, with D possibly TRBD1 on 5 matching bases. The CDR3 covers 13 residues. Germline CDR1 and CDR2: MNHEY and SMNVEV (reference sequence). Trimming pared 2 bases from V and 4 bases from J, leaving 8 bases between. The CDR3 region has the DNA TGTGCCAGCAGTTTAAGGGGTCTAGAGACCCAGTACTTC. Protein product: CASSLRGLETQYF.

A single count supports this clone. The gene calls are TRBV5-1 and TRBJ2-1; no firm D call. V was shortened by 4 bases and J by 0 bases, with 14 bases between the two germline ends. The CDR3 contains 16 residues. The germline gives CDR1 SGHRS, CDR2 YFSETQ. CDR3 in amino acids: CASSRREVSSYNEQFF. The DNA of the CDR3 is TGCGCCAGCAGCCGCCGAGAGGTAAGCTCCTACAATGAGCAGTTCTTC.

The chain's CDR3 is CASSLLRGRTGSGTQYF. The CDR3 coding sequence is TGTGCCAGCAGTTTACTCAGGGGGCGCACAGGGTCAGGAACGCAGTATTTT. The chain combines TRBV5-6 with TRBJ2-3, with 8 positions matching TRBD1. The CDR3 is 17 residues long. Germline lookup yields CDR1 SGHDT and CDR2 YYEEEE. The V gene end was trimmed by 5 bases and the J gene end by 9 bases; junction bases not matched to a gene: 20.

This chain uses TRBV6-5 with TRBJ1-6, with no clear D. CDR1 is MNHEY, CDR2 SVGAGI, per germline. The ends were cut back, 6 bases at V and 11 bases at J, with 17 bases in the middle. The CDR3 is 14 residues long. The chain's CDR3 is CASSSGRGQTPLHF. CDR3 DNA sequence: TGTGCCAGCAGCTCGGGTCGTGGCCAGACACCCCTCCACTTT.

This chain connects TRBV2 to TRBJ1-4; the D is unclear. Germline CDR1 SNHLY, CDR2 FYNNEI. This CDR3 region has 14 residues. V was clipped by 3 bases and J by 8 bases, with 13 bases between them. CDR3 nucleotide sequence: TGTGCCAGCAGTGATGGCGGTTTTGGAGAAAAACTGTTTTTT. Translated, it gives CASSDGGFGEKLFF.

This clone was picked up one time. The V and J genes are TRBV9 and TRBJ2-2; weak D call: TRBD1 (8 bases). Trimming cost V 1 base and J 6 bases, with 16 bases left between them. CDR3 length: 16 amino acids. Germline lookup yields CDR1 SGDLS and CDR2 YYNGEE. CDR3 DNA sequence: TGTGCCAGCAGCGTAACTAGACAGGGGAGGGCCGGGGAGCTGTTTTTT. Translating gives CASSVTRQGRAGELFF.